Listed below are T cell receptor beta chains from one sample, sequenced in a study of blood T cells in healthy people across ages. Each CDR3 protein is one row after TCRdb ran MiXCR on the 5' RACE reads. Of roughly 800,000 distinct CDR3 sequences listed, roughly 25% are singletons. This same sample was also taken into another study, of T cells of mothers and their children.

Sequencing was performed on blood. The receptors were gathered from a boy aged 5 to 17 in good health. The CDR3 runs from the conserved cysteine through the conserved F or W.

j_call v_call cdr3_aa
TRBJ2-1 TRBV2 CASSEQSYNEQFF
TRBJ2-7 TRBV5-1 CASSLDGRSYEQYF
TRBJ2-1 TRBV6-2/TRBV6-3 CASSYRINEQFF
TRBJ1-5 TRBV5-6 CASSFSSNRGHGQPQHF
TRBJ2-1 TRBV12-5 CASVMGDNEQFF
TRBJ2-7 TRBV9 CASSVTGGLDEQYF
TRBJ2-6 TRBV20-1 CSARTGLVSGADVLTF
TRBJ2-7 TRBV4-1 CASSQTGLSYEQYF
TRBJ1-4 TRBV28 CASRRRQGDYEKLFF
TRBJ2-5 TRBV5-1 CASSPTGNARETQYF
TRBJ1-2 TRBV29-1 CSVAGQKSDYTF
TRBJ2-3 TRBV7-2 CASSLGLREGRTDTQYF
TRBJ2-2 TRBV6-4 CASSDVGSGGNTGELFF
TRBJ2-5 TRBV20-1 CSARDLPTGLETQYF
TRBJ1-6 TRBV4-3 CASSQDKPGFSYNSPLHF
TRBJ1-5 TRBV6-5 CASSLLPGSLQPQHF
TRBJ2-1 TRBV6-6 CASSPTGIHYNEQFF
TRBJ2-7 TRBV3-1 CASSPSIGTGVYEQYF
TRBJ1-2 TRBV6-2/TRBV6-3 CASRAFGYTF
TRBJ1-4 TRBV28 CASKGTGNEKLFF
TRBJ2-2 TRBV2 CASIAQEVVGELFF
TRBJ2-7 TRBV18 CASSPGHLAYEQYF
TRBJ2-3 TRBV29-1 CSDRDISFSDTQYF
TRBJ1-5 TRBV12-5 CTSGRDRGPRNQPQHF
TRBJ1-1 TRBV5-1 CASSLAGEWTEAFF
TRBJ2-2 TRBV2 CASRGPHELFF
TRBJ2-7 TRBV27 CASGGGWEQYF
TRBJ2-7 TRBV27 CASSPIGQYEQYF
TRBJ2-7 TRBV28 CASTHGLAGGWEQYF
TRBJ1-2 TRBV10-3 CAISAGASNYGYTF
TRBJ2-3 TRBV6-2/TRBV6-3 CASSPPMTGADTQYF
TRBJ2-1 TRBV9 CASSVATESYNEQFF
TRBJ1-1 TRBV21-1 CASSTMIGRLNTEAFF
TRBJ1-2 TRBV12-3/TRBV12-4 CASSPGPVDGYTF
TRBJ1-6 TRBV29-1 CSVGGRKGSPLHF
TRBJ2-7 TRBV7-2 CASSISGNPYEQYF
NA TRBV6-5 CASSSTPVETQYF
TRBJ2-5 TRBV25-1 CASSDQEDRAQETQYF
TRBJ2-1 TRBV27 CASSLSLLAGATGHNEQFF